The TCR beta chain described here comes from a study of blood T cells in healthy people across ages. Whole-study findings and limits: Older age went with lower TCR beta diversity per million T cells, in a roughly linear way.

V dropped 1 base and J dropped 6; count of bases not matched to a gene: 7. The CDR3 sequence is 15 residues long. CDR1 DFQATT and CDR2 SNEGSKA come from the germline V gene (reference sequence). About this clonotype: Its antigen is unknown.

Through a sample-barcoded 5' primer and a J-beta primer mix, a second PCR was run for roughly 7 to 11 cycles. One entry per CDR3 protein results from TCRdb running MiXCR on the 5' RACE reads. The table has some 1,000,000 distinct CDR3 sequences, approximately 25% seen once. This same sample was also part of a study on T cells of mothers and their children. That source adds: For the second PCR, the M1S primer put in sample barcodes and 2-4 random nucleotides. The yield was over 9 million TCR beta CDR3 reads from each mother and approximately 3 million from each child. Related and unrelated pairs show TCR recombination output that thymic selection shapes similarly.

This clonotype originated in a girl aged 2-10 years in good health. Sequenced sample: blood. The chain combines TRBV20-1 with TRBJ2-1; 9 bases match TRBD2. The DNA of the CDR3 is TGCAGTGCTAGAGGCAAAGCGGGGGGCACCAATGAGCAGTTCTTC. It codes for CSARGKAGGTNEQFF.